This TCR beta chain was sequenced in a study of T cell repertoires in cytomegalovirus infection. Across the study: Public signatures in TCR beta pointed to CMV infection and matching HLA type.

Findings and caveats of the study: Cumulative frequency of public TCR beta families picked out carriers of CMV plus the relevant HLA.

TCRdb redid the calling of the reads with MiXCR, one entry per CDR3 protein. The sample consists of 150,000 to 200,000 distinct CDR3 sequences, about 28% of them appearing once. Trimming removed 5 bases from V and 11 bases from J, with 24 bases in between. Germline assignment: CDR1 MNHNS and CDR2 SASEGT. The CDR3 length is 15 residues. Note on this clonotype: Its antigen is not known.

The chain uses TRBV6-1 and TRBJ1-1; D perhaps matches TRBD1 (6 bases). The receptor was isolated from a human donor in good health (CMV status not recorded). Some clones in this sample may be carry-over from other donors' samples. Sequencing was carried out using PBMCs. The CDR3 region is CASSPVGGGAREAFF. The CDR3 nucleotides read TGTGCCAGCAGTCCCGTGGGGGGGGGGGCGCGTGAGGCTTTCTTT.